The 19 T cell receptor beta chains below were found in one sample sequenced in a study of T cell changes during pregnancy in multiple sclerosis. TCRdb's copy holds only in-frame clones and misses some; the assay was immunoSEQ multiplex PCR. The sample contains about 36,000 clones, 91% of which appear only once. Specimen: CD4+ T cells from peripheral blood mononuclear cells, collected in the second trimester of pregnancy. These receptors were taken from a female donor in good health, enrolled as a control in a pregnancy study.

Only one count was recorded for this clone. The rearrangement uses TRBV7-9 and TRBJ2-5, with 8 bases that match TRBD2. CDR1 and CDR2 (germline): SEHNR, FQNEAQ (reference sequence). V dropped 5 bases and J dropped 4; count of bases not matched to a gene: 9. The CDR3 runs 15 residues. The CDR3 region is CASSLRGGLSETQYF. CDR3 bases: TGTGCCAGCAGCCTCCGGGGGGGACTCTCAGAGACCCAGTACTTC.

This chain joins TRBV16 and TRBJ1-1; a weak D match, TRBD1 (5 bases). This CDR3 has 14 residues. Trimming removed 4 bases at V and 6 bases at J, with 15 bases between. Germline CDR1 reads KGHSY; CDR2 reads FQNENV. The DNA for the CDR3 is TGTGCCAGCAGCCTTACGGCCCAGGGCCCTGAAGCTTTCTTT. Amino acids: CASSLTAQGPEAFF.

The J gene is TRBJ1-5, the V gene TRBV10-3, with 10 bases matching TRBD1. The CDR3 contains 12 residues. The germline gives CDR1 ENHRY, CDR2 SYGVKD. V lost 8 bases, J lost 6 bases, and 1 base stayed unmatched. CDR3 in DNA: TGTGCCATCGGGGACAGGGGTCAGCCCCAGCATTTT. This gives the protein CAIGDRGQPQHF.

The J gene is TRBJ2-2, the V gene TRBV11-3, with 7 bases aligning to TRBD2. The trim removed 5 bases at V and 5 bases at J, leaving 8 bases unmatched. Germline assignment: CDR1 SGHNT and CDR2 YENEEA. This CDR3 spans 15 amino acids. The DNA for the CDR3 is TGTGCCAGCAGCCCCCGGGCTAGCGGTACCGGGGAGCTGTTTTTT. This encodes CASSPRASGTGELFF.

The gene calls are TRBV19 and TRBJ1-5, with 10 bases lining up with TRBD1. The V gene's germline CDR1 is LNHDA and CDR2 SQIVND (reference sequence). There are 16 residues in the CDR3. The J segment lost 6 bases and the V segment lost 6 bases, leaving 11 bases of the junction unmatched. The CDR3 DNA reads as TGTGCCAGTAGACCCAGAGACAGGGGGCCCGGTCAGCCCCAGCATTTT. Its protein product is CASRPRDRGPGQPQHF.

The chain joins TRBV7-2 to TRBJ2-5; D perhaps matches TRBD1 (6 bases). CDR1 and CDR2 from the germline V gene are SGHTA and FQGNSA. The CDR3 runs to 14 residues. V lost 1 base and J lost 1, with 7 bases in between. CDR3 in amino acids: CASSLDRVQETQYF. CDR3 DNA: TGTGCCAGCAGCTTAGACAGGGTCCAAGAGACCCAGTACTTC.

The chain links TRBV29-1 to TRBJ1-2, with TRBD1 matching 8 bases. The V gene's germline CDR1 is SQVTM and CDR2 ANQGSEA. The CDR3 runs 12 residues. The ends lost 1 base at V and 8 bases at J; junction bases unmatched: 3. CDR3 sequence (DNA): TGCAGCGTTGAAGCTGGGACAGGAGGCTACACCTTC. As protein: CSVEAGTGGYTF.

This clone was seen once. This CDR3 reads CASTQGQAFF. For the CDR3, the DNA is TGTGCCAGCACACAGGGACAAGCTTTCTTT. The genes are TRBV6-6 and TRBJ1-1, with D maybe TRBD1 (6 bases). V lost 7 bases to trimming and J lost 9 bases, with 9 bases between them. The germline gives CDR1 MNHNY, CDR2 SVGAGI (reference sequence). The CDR3 loop spans 10 amino acids.

The rearrangement links TRBV6-1 to TRBJ2-3; 8 bases map to TRBD2. The CDR3 loop spans 15 amino acids. Trimming at V came to 7 bases and at J to 1 base, leaving 7 bases not matched to a gene. Germline assignment: CDR1 MNHNS and CDR2 SASEGT. As DNA, the CDR3 is TGTGCCAGCAATCACGGTAGCGGGGGCACAGATACGCAGTATTTT. This translates into CASNHGSGGTDTQYF.

The rearrangement links TRBV19 to TRBJ2-7, with D perhaps TRBD1 (6 bases). Germline V CDR1 and CDR2: LNHDA, SQIVND (reference sequence). This CDR3 has 16 amino acids. V lost 8 bases, J lost 5 bases, and 25 bases lay in between. The chain's CDR3 is CASSDRGGPVSNEQYF. CDR3 bases: TGTGCCAGTTCCGATCGAGGGGGTCCTGTTTCGAACGAGCAGTACTTC.

The chain uses TRBV28 and TRBJ2-7; D unresolved. Trimming stripped 6 bases from V and 2 bases from J, with 8 bases between. CDR1 is MDHEN and CDR2 is SYDVKM in the germline V gene. The CDR3 sequence is 12 residues long. CDR3 protein: CASRADTYEQYF. CDR3 DNA sequence: TGTGCCAGCAGGGCGGATACCTACGAGCAGTACTTC.

This chain links TRBV2 with TRBJ2-3; 15 bases align to TRBD2. Trimming took 4 bases from V and 2 from J; bases not matched to a gene: 7. The CDR3 is 18 residues long. Germline V lookup: CDR1 SNHLY, CDR2 FYNNEI. The CDR3 reads CASSGPGTSGGNTDTQYF. The DNA of the CDR3 is TGTGCCAGCAGTGGACCCGGGACTAGCGGGGGGAACACAGATACGCAGTATTTT.

The table lists this clone with a count of one. The chain carries TRBV4-2 and TRBJ2-3, with 12 bases fitting TRBD2. CDR1 is LGHNA and CDR2 is YNFKEQ in the germline V gene. The CDR3 runs 16 residues. J lost 4 bases, V lost 3 bases, and 5 bases had no gene match. CDR3 residues: CASSHGLAGLPDTQYF. The CDR3 DNA sequence: TGTGCCAGCAGCCACGGACTAGCGGGGCTCCCAGATACGCAGTATTTT.

The gene calls are TRBV19 and TRBJ1-1; perhaps TRBD1 as D (6 bases). This CDR3 region has 11 residues. Germline CDR1 reads LNHDA; CDR2 reads SQIVND (reference sequence). With 6 bases removed from V and 10 bases from J, the gap between germline ends came to 12 bases. The CDR3 DNA reads as TGTGCCAGTAGGACAGGTGGGGGAGCTTTCTTT. It yields the protein CASRTGGGAFF. Full variable domain (rest looked up from reference TRBV19 and TRBJ1-1): DGGITQSPKYLFRKEGQNVTLSCEQNLNHDAMYWYRQDPGQGLRLIYYSQIVNDFQKGDIAEGYSVSREKKESFPLTVTSAQKNPTAFYLCASRTGGGAFFGQGTRLTVV.

This clone was seen more than once but under ten times. The chain employs TRBV7-8 and TRBJ2-7; TRBD1 matches 11 bases. CDR1 and CDR2 from the germline V gene are SGHVS and FQNEAQ. Unmatched junction bases numbered 11, after V lost 8 bases and J lost 5 bases. This CDR3 region has 15 residues. The CDR3 loop reads CASGGGDRGGNEQYF. CDR3 DNA: TGTGCCAGCGGAGGCGGGGACAGGGGGGGTAACGAGCAGTACTTC.

This clone showed up just a few times. This chain connects TRBV7-9 to TRBJ1-4; D perhaps matches TRBD1 (6 bases). This CDR3 has 11 residues. The germline V gene encodes CDR1 SEHNR and CDR2 FQNEAQ (reference sequence). Trimming pared 3 bases from V and 12 bases from J, leaving 8 bases between. As DNA, the CDR3 is TGTGCCAGCAGCTTGCAGGGGCAACTGTTTTTT. Protein: CASSLQGQLFF.

The V gene is TRBV7-9, the J gene TRBJ2-1; 8 nucleotides agree with TRBD2. The V gene end was trimmed by 11 bases and the J gene end by 2 bases; junction bases not matched to a gene: 2. This CDR3 is built from 12 residues. Germline values: CDR1 SEHNR, CDR2 FQNEAQ (reference sequence). The DNA of the CDR3 is TGTGCCGGGGGACTAGCCTACAATGAGCAGTTCTTC. Its translation is CAGGLAYNEQFF.

The rearrangement uses TRBV6-5 and TRBJ1-1; TRBD1 is a possible D gene (6 bases). This CDR3 is built from 14 residues. The germline V gene encodes CDR1 MNHEY and CDR2 SVGAGI. The V end lost 6 bases, the J end lost 1 base, and 12 bases lay between the germline ends. This chain's CDR3 is CASRRQVPNTEAFF. CDR3 coding DNA: TGTGCCAGCAGACGACAGGTCCCGAACACTGAAGCTTTCTTT.

The chain has TRBV5-8 and TRBJ2-3, with a possible D match to TRBD2 (5 bases). The CDR3 contains 15 residues. The V gene lost 4 bases and the J gene lost 1 base, with 13 bases spanning the gap. Germline V gene lookup returns CDR1 SGHTS and CDR2 YDEGEE. The chain's CDR3 is CASSGRTGGTDTQYF. The CDR3 coding sequence is TGTGCCAGCAGCGGGCGGACCGGGGGCACAGATACGCAGTATTTT.